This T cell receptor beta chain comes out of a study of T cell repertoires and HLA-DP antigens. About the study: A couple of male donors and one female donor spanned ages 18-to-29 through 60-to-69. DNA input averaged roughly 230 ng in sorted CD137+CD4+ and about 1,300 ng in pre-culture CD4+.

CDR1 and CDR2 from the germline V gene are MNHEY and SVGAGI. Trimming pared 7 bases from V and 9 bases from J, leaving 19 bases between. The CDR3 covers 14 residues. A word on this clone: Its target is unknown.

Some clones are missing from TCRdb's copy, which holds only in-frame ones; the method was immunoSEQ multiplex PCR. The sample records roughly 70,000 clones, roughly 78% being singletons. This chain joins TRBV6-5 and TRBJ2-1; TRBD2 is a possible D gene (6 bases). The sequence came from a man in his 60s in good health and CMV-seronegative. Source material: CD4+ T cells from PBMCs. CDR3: CASTDPGRRGEQFF. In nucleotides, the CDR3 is TGTGCCAGCACCGACCCTGGGAGGAGAGGTGAGCAGTTCTTC.